The next 20 T cell receptor beta chains were all read from a single sample in a study of blood T cells in healthy people across ages. With a J-beta primer mix and a sample-barcoded 5' primer, a second PCR ran about 7 to 12 cycles. TCRdb analysed the 5' RACE reads with MiXCR anew, one entry per CDR3 protein. The data contain about 1.6 million distinct CDR3 sequences, about 35% of them singletons. The source material was blood. Receptor source: a woman aged 30 to 39 in good health.

The DNA of the CDR3 is TGTGCCAGCAGCCCCGAGGGGGAGTATGGCGGTGAGCAGTTCTTC. Translation gives CASSPEGEYGGEQFF. V gene TRBV9 combines with J gene TRBJ2-1, with a weak D call TRBD1 (6 bases). The CDR3 loop spans 15 amino acids. V shed 4 bases and J shed 9 bases, with 20 bases lying between them. The germline CDR1 and CDR2 sequences are SGDLS and YYNGEE.

J is TRBJ2-1 and V is TRBV4-1; 10 bases line up with TRBD2. The J segment lost 7 bases and the V segment lost 4 bases, leaving 7 bases of the junction unmatched. This CDR3 comprises 15 residues. Germline V gene data show CDR1 as MGHRA and CDR2 as YSYEKL. CDR3 in amino acids: CASSPEREGGNEQFF. The CDR3 coding sequence is TGCGCCAGCAGCCCCGAGCGGGAGGGGGGGAATGAGCAGTTCTTC.

The chain carries TRBV20-1 and TRBJ2-1; D unclear. V lost 0 bases, J lost 7 bases, and 7 bases lay in between. CDR3 length: 12 residues. CDR1 and CDR2 (germline): DFQATT, SNEGSKA (reference sequence). The CDR3 loop is CSARERPNEQFF. CDR3 nucleotide sequence: TGCAGTGCTAGAGAAAGACCTAATGAGCAGTTCTTC.

With respect to this clonotype: One end of the junction fails to match germline, which may point to a read error. The chain uses TRBV12-3 or TRBV12-4 and TRBJ2-3; possible D gene TRBD2, 5 bases. This CDR3 is built from 12 residues. The CDR3 reads CASSLLGDTRYF. As DNA, the CDR3 is TGTGCCAGCAGTCTGCTGGGAGATACGCGGTATTTT.

In this sample, this clonotype turned up a few times. The chain recombines TRBV5-1 with TRBJ2-7; 14 bases line up with TRBD2. There are 16 residues in the CDR3. After removal of 4 bases from V and 2 bases from J, the junction contained 5 bases not matched to a gene. CDR1 SGHRS and CDR2 YFSETQ come from the germline V gene. CDR3 sequence: CASSHGTSGGTYEQYF. The CDR3 DNA is TGCGCCAGCAGCCATGGGACTAGCGGGGGAACCTACGAGCAGTACTTC. The full variable domain, its missing parts supplied by reference TRBV5-1 and TRBJ2-7, is KAGVTQTPRYLIKTRGQQVTLSCSPISGHRSVSWYQQTPGQGLQFLFEYFSETQRNKGNFPGRFSGRQFSNSRSEMNVSTLELGDSALYLCASSHGTSGGTYEQYFGPGTRLTVT.

This clonotype was counted at least ten times. The CDR3 DNA is TGTGCCAGTCGAAGCGTCTACCAAGAGACCCAGTACTTC. Its protein product is CASRSVYQETQYF. This chain links TRBV12-3 or TRBV12-4 with TRBJ2-5, with D uncertain. The CDR3 totals 13 residues. Trimming stripped 9 bases from V and 0 bases from J, with 11 bases between.

This chain uses TRBV18 with TRBJ1-3; 10 nucleotides line up with TRBD1. Germline trimming cut 3 bases from V and 0 bases from J; bases unmatched to any gene: 2. From germline, CDR1 is KGHSH and CDR2 LQKENI. This CDR3 has 16 residues. The CDR3: CASSPWTGGSGNTIYF. CDR3 nucleotides: TGTGCCAGCTCACCTTGGACAGGGGGCTCTGGAAACACCATATATTTT.

V gene TRBV20-1 combines with J gene TRBJ2-7; D is unclear. Germline CDR1 DFQATT, CDR2 SNEGSKA (reference sequence). The CDR3 contains 12 residues. V was trimmed by 4 bases and J by 1 base, leaving 8 bases between them. DNA of the CDR3: TGCAGTGCTATAAGTCGGTCCTACGAGCAGTACTTC. Its translation: CSAISRSYEQYF.

The rearrangement joins TRBV30 to TRBJ1-4; possibly TRBD1 for D (5 bases). The germline gives CDR1 GTSNPN, CDR2 SVGIG (reference sequence). V lost 4 bases, J lost 7 bases, and 16 bases lay in between. This CDR3 is built from 14 residues. CDR3 sequence: CAWKLGRGGEKLFF. The CDR3 DNA reads as TGTGCCTGGAAGCTGGGTCGGGGGGGTGAAAAACTGTTTTTT.

The chain has TRBV15 and TRBJ2-7; 7 nucleotides agree with TRBD2. Trimming removed 3 bases from V and 3 bases from J; junction bases left unmatched: 11. Germline V lookup: CDR1 LNHNV, CDR2 YYDKDF (reference sequence). The CDR3 contains 16 residues. CDR3 nucleotide sequence: TGTGCCACCAGCAGGGAACCTGGGGGGGGAGACTACGAGCAGTACTTC. Translation: CATSREPGGGDYEQYF.

This clonotype has a handful of counts. The chain couples TRBV27 to TRBJ2-7; D may correspond to TRBD1 or TRBD2 (5 bases each). CDR3 size: 14 residues. Germline CDR1 reads MNHEY; CDR2 reads SMNVEV (reference sequence). The V gene lost 3 bases and the J gene lost 3 bases, with 12 bases spanning the gap. DNA for the CDR3: TGTGCCAGCAGTTTTCGGGGACCGCACTACGAGCAGTACTTC. Translating gives CASSFRGPHYEQYF.

The V gene is TRBV27, the J gene TRBJ1-1; TRBD1 aligns across 7 bases. The V and J ends lost 5 bases and 0 bases, in that order; junction bases with no gene match: 15. Germline V gene sequence: CDR1 MNHEY, CDR2 SMNVEV (reference sequence). The CDR3 has 18 residues. This chain's CDR3 is CASSLYPGQLSMNTEAFF. The CDR3 DNA sequence: TGTGCCAGCAGTCTCTACCCGGGACAGCTCTCCATGAACACTGAAGCTTTCTTT.

This clonotype was counted at least ten times. This sequence joins TRBV7-2 and TRBJ2-7, with TRBD2 matching 7 bases. The CDR3 totals 16 residues. Trimming took 5 bases from V and 5 from J; bases not matched to a gene: 15. CDR1 and CDR2 (germline): SGHTA, FQGNSA. In nucleotides, the CDR3 is TGTGCCAGCAGCCCATCAAGGCGCGGGAGTACGCACGAGCAGTACTTC. Protein product: CASSPSRRGSTHEQYF.

Turning to this clonotype: The missing conserved phenylalanine or tryptophan at the end of this CDR3 makes a read error likely. The V call is TRBV24-1, the J call TRBJ1-2, with D uncertain. Trimming cost V 3 bases and J 10 bases, with 11 bases left between them. Germline V gene sequence: CDR1 KGHDR, CDR2 SFDVKD. The CDR3 totals 12 residues. CDR3 nucleotide sequence: TGTGCCACCAGTGATATCGCCGGCCACTACACCTGC. As protein: CATSDIAGHYTC.

This clonotype showed up just a few times. The chain recombines TRBV5-1 with TRBJ2-3; a possible D gene is TRBD1 (5 bases). The V and J ends lost 4 bases and 0 bases respectively, with 15 bases between them. The CDR3 length is 16 residues. Germline loops: CDR1 SGHRS, CDR2 YFSETQ. This chain's CDR3 is CASSPTGATSTDTQYF. CDR3 sequence (DNA): TGCGCCAGCAGCCCCACAGGAGCTACTAGCACAGATACGCAGTATTTT.

The chain recombines TRBV6-5 with TRBJ1-4; 8 bases align to TRBD1. The CDR3 contains 13 residues. Germline-derived CDR1 and CDR2 are MNHEY and SVGAGI. V gave up 9 bases and J gave up 8 bases; unmatched junction bases: 8. The CDR3 sequence is CASTTGEGEKLFF. The CDR3 nucleotides read TGTGCCAGTACGACAGGGGAAGGGGAAAAACTGTTTTTT.

V is TRBV2 and J is TRBJ2-5, with D possibly matching TRBD2 (5 bases). The CDR3 extends over 15 amino acids. Germline V gene sequence: CDR1 SNHLY, CDR2 FYNNEI. V was shortened by 2 bases and J by 3 bases, with 13 bases between the two germline ends. The CDR3 sequence: CASSELRAAKETQYF. The DNA for the CDR3 is TGTGCCAGCAGTGAATTGCGGGCGGCTAAAGAGACCCAGTACTTC.

On this clonotype itself: An end of the junction differs from the germline gene, which may be a read error. DNA of the CDR3: TGCGCCAGCAGCCAAGGAAATCCCGGGACTAGCGGGGGGACTTACAATGAGAAGTTCTTC. This encodes CASSQGNPGTSGGTYNEKFF. The rearrangement joins TRBV4-3 to TRBJ2-1; 15 nucleotides match TRBD2. CDR1 is LGHNA, CDR2 YSLEER, per germline. The CDR3 spans 20 residues.

This clonotype was counted ten times or more. The chain combines TRBV4-1 with TRBJ2-1; TRBD2 matches at 11 bases. CDR3 length: 18 residues. Germline V gives CDR1 MGHRA, CDR2 YSYEKL. The ends lost 0 bases at V and 8 bases at J; junction bases unmatched: 12. This CDR3 reads CASSQDHLAGGRTDEQFF. The DNA of the CDR3 is TGCGCCAGCAGCCAAGATCATCTAGCGGGGGGCCGTACGGATGAGCAGTTCTTC.

Concerning this clonotype: Because it lacks the conserved phenylalanine or tryptophan at the end, this CDR3 is likely a read error. The chain combines TRBV5-4 with TRBJ2-3; D remains ambiguous. V shed 3 bases and J shed 6 bases, with 14 bases lying between them. The germline V gene has CDR1 SGHNT and CDR2 YYREEE (reference sequence). This CDR3 region has 14 residues. The DNA of the CDR3 is TGTGCCAGCAGCTCCGCTAGGGTTTCCGATACGCAGTATTTG. Translation: CASSSARVSDTQYL.